This entry describes one TCR beta chain. V lost 1 base and J lost 1, with 16 bases in between. The CDR3 totals 17 residues. Germline V lookup: CDR1 MGHRA, CDR2 YSYEKL. In terms of age and location, participants ranged from about 18 to 95 years and lived in 24 US areas. Participants were placed into cohorts based on the clinical history they reported. People in the exposed group encountered a COVID-19 case within 2 weeks before entering the study. The sample belongs to a study of blood T cell repertoires in COVID-19. Across the study: Sources were T cells, B-cell-depleted T cells, or PBMCs; the material itself was cDNA or gDNA.

The repertoire was sequenced with immunoSEQ multiplex PCR; TCRdb's copy has only in-frame clones and lacks some. The table includes about 430,000 clones, roughly 88% detected once. This receptor was taken from a woman under 30 who had been exposed to COVID-19. The sequenced sample consisted of PBMCs or T cells enriched from blood (not recorded which). This sequence joins TRBV4-1 and TRBJ1-2; TRBD1 is a possible D gene (5 bases). The CDR3 DNA is TGCGCCAGCAGCCAAGGCTCCGGAGGGGTCGTTAACTATGGCTACACCTTC. Translating gives CASSQGSGGVVNYGYTF.